This TCR beta chain appears in the sequencing data of a study of circulating CD8 cells and anti-PD-1 response in melanoma. About the research overall: Of around 13 patients, seven got anti-PD-1 first and six had prior therapy.

Points from the study as a whole: Replicates were generally not done for experiments. The cohort mixed treatment-naive and previously treated patients. PD-1 and DPOS subsets showed similar, higher clonality than DNEG.

CDR3 length equals 16 residues. Per the germline V gene, CDR1 is LNHDA and CDR2 is SQIVND (reference sequence). V gave up 3 bases and J gave up 2 bases, with 17 bases separating them. Each library started from around 15 ng of total RNA using the QIAseq Immune Repertoire TCR panel. TCRdb reanalysed the reads using MiXCR and keeps one entry per CDR3 protein. The data contain 100 to 150 distinct CDR3 sequences, about 7.5% of them seen just once; the ten biggest clones take up nearly 40%. This clonotype is categorized as medium-sized. The antigen is undetermined. From live CD3+CD8+TCRalphabeta+ cells, four PD-1 and/or TIGIT subsets were sorted.

The V call is TRBV19, the J call TRBJ2-7, with D possibly being TRBD2 (7 bases). This receptor was identified in a human donor with melanoma. The source was CD8+ T cells from PBMCs, collected at baseline or after one month of anti-PD-1 therapy (not recorded which). The CDR3: CASSISRGAPTYEQYF. The CDR3 DNA reads as TGTGCCAGTAGTATCTCCCGGGGGGCGCCCACCTACGAGCAGTACTTC.